What follows are 32 T cell receptor beta chains derived from one specimen sequenced in a study of cytomegalovirus exposure and HLA in healthy donors. Primers for the PCR totalled 60 Vbeta and 13 Jbeta. Clones were sequenced by immunoSEQ multiplex PCR, and TCRdb holds only the in-frame ones, with some missing. The table includes about 98,000 clones, roughly 70% detected once. The sequencing input was PBMCs. The receptors originated from a male donor in good health and CMV-seronegative.

J is TRBJ2-7 and V is TRBV19; D remains unclear. Trimming took off 0 bases at V and 3 bases at J, with 9 bases between the two ends. Germline values: CDR1 LNHDA, CDR2 SQIVND (reference sequence). The CDR3 consists of 14 residues. The chain's CDR3 is CASSIDPTDYEQYF. The CDR3 region has the DNA TGTGCCAGTAGTATAGATCCCACAGACTACGAGCAGTACTTC.

The V call is TRBV6-1, the J call TRBJ1-3, with D perhaps TRBD1 (5 bases). This CDR3 has 15 amino acids. Germline CDR1 and CDR2: MNHNS and SASEGT. Between the trimmed V and J ends, which lost 6 bases and 2 bases, there was a span of 14 bases. CDR3 in DNA: TGTGCCAGCAGGGTCGGGGGGGTGACTGGAAACACCATATATTTT. It translates to CASRVGGVTGNTIYF.

This clone came up once. The chain has TRBV5-4 and TRBJ2-2; a weak D match, TRBD1 (7 bases). V was trimmed by 4 bases and J by 4 bases, leaving 23 bases between them. This CDR3 has 18 amino acids. Germline V gene sequence: CDR1 SGHNT, CDR2 YYREEE (reference sequence). The CDR3 here is CASSLGGGPGMTTGELFF. The CDR3 DNA sequence: TGTGCCAGCAGCCTTGGAGGGGGCCCCGGAATGACCACCGGGGAGCTGTTTTTT.

This clone was seen more than once but under ten times. The chain combines TRBV27 with TRBJ2-1; TRBD2 matches 9 bases. The ends lost 5 bases at V and 3 bases at J; junction bases unmatched: 8. Per germline, CDR1 MNHEY and CDR2 SMNVEV (reference sequence). The CDR3 consists of 16 residues. The CDR3 loop is CASSPKRLAVYNEQFF. CDR3 DNA: TGTGCCAGCAGTCCAAAACGACTAGCGGTCTACAATGAGCAGTTCTTC.

The V and J genes are TRBV10-3 and TRBJ2-7; 11 bases align to TRBD2. This CDR3 is 14 amino acids long. Germline CDR1 and CDR2: ENHRY and SYGVKD. Trimming removed 5 bases from V and 7 bases from J; junction bases left unmatched: 7. CDR3 protein: CAISRLAGREEQYF. As DNA, the CDR3 is TGTGCCATCAGTAGACTAGCGGGAAGAGAGGAGCAGTACTTC.

This chain connects TRBV13 to TRBJ1-2; tentative D call: TRBD1 (6 bases). V shed 5 bases and J shed 2 bases, with 15 bases lying between them. The CDR3 length is 15 residues. Per the germline V gene, CDR1 is PRHDT and CDR2 is FYEKMQ (reference sequence). The CDR3 loop is CASSGTLQDNYGYTF. In nucleotides, the CDR3 is TGTGCCAGCAGCGGGACACTACAGGACAACTATGGCTACACCTTC.

The genes are TRBV7-9 and TRBJ1-1; 9 bases fit TRBD1. Germline loops: CDR1 SEHNR, CDR2 FQNEAQ (reference sequence). With V trimmed by 5 bases and J by 6 bases, 10 bases remained unmatched. The CDR3 has 15 amino acids. As DNA, the CDR3 is TGTGCCAGCAGCCCTCAGGGACAGGGAAGGGCTGAAGCTTTCTTT. Translation gives CASSPQGQGRAEAFF.

The genes are TRBV11-2 and TRBJ1-4, with 7 bases aligning to TRBD1. Trimming removed 1 base from V and 8 bases from J; junction bases left unmatched: 4. Germline V gives CDR1 SGHAT, CDR2 FQNNGV. This CDR3 region has 14 residues. CDR3 region: CASSLGQGNEKLFF. CDR3 DNA: TGTGCCAGCAGCTTAGGACAGGGCAACGAAAAACTGTTTTTT.

Only one count was recorded for this clone. The J gene is TRBJ1-1, the V gene TRBV30; D is perhaps TRBD1 (6 bases). The ends were cut back, 3 bases at V and 4 bases at J, with 15 bases in the middle. CDR1 is GTSNPN and CDR2 is SVGIG in the germline V gene (reference sequence). The CDR3 length is 14 residues. The CDR3 loop reads CAWSDPSRGTEAFF. In DNA form, the CDR3 reads TGTGCCTGGAGCGACCCCAGCAGGGGCACTGAAGCTTTCTTT.

This clone was observed a handful of times. The chain couples TRBV11-2 to TRBJ2-1; 10 bases are shared with TRBD2. The CDR3 is made up of 15 amino acids. Trimming took 4 bases from V and 9 from J; bases not matched to a gene: 9. CDR1 is SGHAT, CDR2 FQNNGV, per germline. This CDR3 is CASSSSGSVGTEQFF. The CDR3 DNA is TGTGCCAGCAGCTCTAGCGGGAGCGTTGGCACTGAGCAGTTCTTC. Complete variable domain (other parts from reference TRBV11-2 and TRBJ2-1): EAGVAQSPRYKIIEKRQSVAFWCNPISGHATLYWYQQILGQGPKLLIQFQNNGVVDDSQLPKDRFSAERLKGVDSTLKIQPAKLEDSAVYLCASSSSGSVGTEQFFGPGTRLTVL.

The chain links TRBV28 to TRBJ2-7; D remains ambiguous. Germline CDR1 is MDHEN and CDR2 is SYDVKM. The CDR3 runs 13 residues. V was trimmed by 2 bases and J by 7 bases, leaving 12 bases between them. The DNA of the CDR3 is TGTGCCAGCAGTTTAGACGGGTTGAGGGAGCAGTACTTC. It specifies CASSLDGLREQYF.

This chain connects TRBV19 to TRBJ2-5; 7 bases match TRBD1. Germline CDR1 reads LNHDA; CDR2 reads SQIVND (reference sequence). With V trimmed by 5 bases and J by 1 base, 4 bases remained unmatched. The CDR3 is made up of 14 amino acids. Here the CDR3 reads CASSPWDSQETQYF. CDR3 bases: TGTGCCAGTAGTCCCTGGGACAGCCAAGAGACCCAGTACTTC.

The CDR3 DNA reads TGTGCCAGCAGCGTGACAGCACGGTCCTCTGGGGCCAACGTCCTGACTTTC. It encodes CASSVTARSSGANVLTF. The J gene is TRBJ2-6, the V gene TRBV7-9; a possible D gene is TRBD1 (5 bases). The germline CDR1 and CDR2 sequences are SEHNR and FQNEAQ (reference sequence). Trimming removed 5 bases from V and 0 bases from J, with 14 bases in between. The CDR3 covers 17 residues.

The rearrangement uses TRBV7-3 and TRBJ1-2; D gene uncertain. The CDR3 consists of 15 residues. Trimming pared 5 bases from V and 2 bases from J, leaving 15 bases between. Germline V CDR1 and CDR2: SGHTA, FQGTGA. The CDR3 loop is CASSVGLGSNYGYTF. CDR3 nucleotide sequence: TGTGCCAGCAGCGTAGGACTCGGGTCAAACTATGGCTACACCTTC.

The chain joins TRBV29-1 to TRBJ2-6, with D possibly matching TRBD1 (5 bases). Trimming took off 0 bases at V and 0 bases at J, with 9 bases between the two ends. CDR3 size: 16 residues. CDR1 and CDR2 (germline): SQVTM, ANQGSEA. CDR3 region: CSVEEDRDSGANVLTF. CDR3 bases: TGCAGCGTTGAAGAAGACAGAGACTCTGGGGCCAACGTCCTGACTTTC.

J is TRBJ1-1 and V is TRBV5-5; tentative D call: TRBD1 (5 bases). Trimming shortened V by 7 bases and J by 3 bases, and 10 bases separated the two germline ends. The V gene's germline CDR1 is SGHKS and CDR2 YYEKEE (reference sequence). The CDR3 is 12 amino acids. DNA for the CDR3: TGTGCCAGCGGCCAGGGTTACACTGAAGCTTTCTTT. Translated: CASGQGYTEAFF. Filled out from reference TRBV5-5 and TRBJ1-1, the complete variable domain reads DAGVTQSPTHLIKTRGQQVTLRCSPISGHKSVSWYQQVLGQGPQFIFQYYEKEERGRGNFPDRFSARQFPNYSSELNVNALLLGDSALYLCASGQGYTEAFFGQGTRLTVV.

The chain has TRBV28 and TRBJ1-1; the D gene is possibly TRBD1 (5 bases). V dropped 4 bases and J dropped 7 bases, with 13 bases sitting between them. CDR3 length equals 13 residues. Germline V gene data show CDR1 as MDHEN and CDR2 as SYDVKM. CDR3 DNA: TGTGCCAGCAGTTGGGGGGACGTTGGTGAAGCTTTCTTT. Translation gives CASSWGDVGEAFF.

This clone was observed a few times. The V gene is TRBV15, the J gene TRBJ1-5, with a possible D match to TRBD1 (5 bases). The CDR3 contains 16 residues. Trimming stripped 0 bases from V and 6 bases from J, with 15 bases between. The germline V gene has CDR1 LNHNV and CDR2 YYDKDF (reference sequence). The DNA for the CDR3 is TGTGCCACCAGCAGAGATTTCGGGGGTTATTTTCAGCCCCAGCATTTT. Translated: CATSRDFGGYFQPQHF.

This sequence joins TRBV18 and TRBJ2-1; D uncertain. Trimming cost V 2 bases and J 7 bases, with 12 bases left between them. The germline gives CDR1 KGHSH, CDR2 LQKENI. The CDR3 runs to 14 residues. CDR3 nucleotides: TGTGCCAGCTCACCATATAATAGTTGGAATGAGCAGTTCTTC. Translated: CASSPYNSWNEQFF.

The chain employs TRBV9 and TRBJ2-3; TRBD2 aligns across 9 bases. There are 16 residues in the CDR3. Germline loops: CDR1 SGDLS, CDR2 YYNGEE. With V trimmed by 4 bases and J by 6 bases, 12 bases remained unmatched. Written as DNA, the CDR3 is TGTGCCAGCAGCCCAAATAGCGGGAGTCCCCCCGATACGCAGTATTTT. This gives the protein CASSPNSGSPPDTQYF.

This sequence joins TRBV6-5 and TRBJ1-1; TRBD1 matches 8 bases. The CDR3 covers 15 residues. V shed 6 bases, J shed 4 bases, and the junction held 10 bases outside the gene matches. Germline V gene sequence: CDR1 MNHEY, CDR2 SVGAGI. The CDR3 coding sequence is TGTGCCAGCAGGCCCACAGGGGGTGACTCCACTGAAGCTTTCTTT. Translation gives CASRPTGGDSTEAFF.

The V call is TRBV4-3, the J call TRBJ2-7; D might be TRBD2 (7 bases). The CDR3 spans 16 residues. Per germline, CDR1 LGHNA and CDR2 YSLEER. Deletions cut 0 bases from V and 3 bases from J, with 15 bases between. CDR3 loop: CASSQDWGGAGYEQYF. In DNA, the CDR3 is TGCGCCAGCAGCCAAGATTGGGGGGGGGCCGGCTACGAGCAGTACTTC.

The chain joins TRBV15 to TRBJ2-7, with unresolved D. Trimming removed 2 bases at V and 2 bases at J, with 10 bases between. CDR1 LNHNV and CDR2 YYDKDF come from the germline V gene (reference sequence). The CDR3 contains 14 residues. The chain's CDR3 is CATSRKQNTYEQYF. CDR3 DNA: TGTGCCACCAGCAGAAAACAGAATACCTACGAGCAGTACTTC.

This clone was picked up one time. This chain uses TRBV6-1 with TRBJ2-5, with D possibly being TRBD1 (6 bases). Near its end, the DNA agrees better with TRBJ2-7, so the J call may be wrong. Germline assignment: CDR1 MNHNS and CDR2 SASEGT. CDR3 length equals 11 residues. CDR3 nucleotide sequence: TGTGCCAGCGGGACAACCTACGAGCAGTACTTC. Protein: CASGTTYEQYF.

The chain links TRBV4-3 to TRBJ2-3; 9 bases align to TRBD1. Germline V CDR1 and CDR2: LGHNA, YSLEER. V lost 4 bases and J lost 3; bases outside the gene matches: 8. CDR3 length equals 16 residues. The CDR3 is CASSPWTGALTDTQYF. The CDR3 DNA is TGCGCCAGCAGCCCCTGGACAGGGGCGCTTACAGATACGCAGTATTTT.

The rearrangement uses TRBV4-3 and TRBJ2-7, with a tentative D call TRBD1 (6 bases). V gave up 5 bases and J gave up 7 bases, with 15 bases separating them. The CDR3 runs 13 residues. Germline CDR1 reads LGHNA; CDR2 reads YSLEER. Here the CDR3 reads CASSSQGGREQYF. The CDR3 DNA reads as TGCGCCAGCAGCTCACAAGGGGGACGGGAGCAGTACTTC.

This clone was picked up a small number of times. The gene calls are TRBV5-1 and TRBJ2-1, with D uncertain. The CDR3 extends over 13 amino acids. Germline values: CDR1 SGHRS, CDR2 YFSETQ. Trimming cost V 2 bases and J 9 bases, with 12 bases left between them. CDR3 in DNA: TGCGCCAGCAGCTTACTTTCTGTTTCTGAGCAGTTCTTC. This gives the protein CASSLLSVSEQFF.

The rearrangement links TRBV29-1 to TRBJ2-7; the D gene is possibly TRBD2 (5 bases). This CDR3 contains 14 residues. The V end was cut by 0 bases, the J end by 1 base, with 10 bases between. Germline V gene sequence: CDR1 SQVTM, CDR2 ANQGSEA. The DNA for the CDR3 is TGCAGCGTTGAAGATAAGCGGAGTTCCTACGAGCAGTACTTC. As protein: CSVEDKRSSYEQYF.

The chain joins TRBV19 to TRBJ2-7, with 9 positions matching TRBD2. The germline CDR1 and CDR2 sequences are LNHDA and SQIVND (reference sequence). The CDR3 sequence is 17 residues long. Trimming removed 5 bases from V and 1 base from J; junction bases left unmatched: 12. The CDR3 loop is CASSLALGLASSYEQYF. Written as DNA, the CDR3 is TGTGCCAGTAGTTTGGCTTTAGGACTAGCGTCTTCCTACGAGCAGTACTTC. The variable domain in full, with the rest retrieved from reference TRBV19 and TRBJ2-7, is DGGITQSPKYLFRKEGQNVTLSCEQNLNHDAMYWYRQDPGQGLRLIYYSQIVNDFQKGDIAEGYSVSREKKESFPLTVTSAQKNPTAFYLCASSLALGLASSYEQYFGPGTRLTVT.

The genes are TRBV28 and TRBJ1-2; D is possibly TRBD1 (6 bases). This CDR3 has 14 residues. Germline V gene data show CDR1 as MDHEN and CDR2 as SYDVKM. Trimming stripped 8 bases from V and 2 bases from J, with 15 bases between. This chain's CDR3 is CASSRLQGNYGYTF. CDR3 coding DNA: TGTGCCAGCTCCCGCCTCCAGGGGAACTATGGCTACACCTTC.

This chain joins TRBV28 and TRBJ1-2; D is uncertain. Deletions cut 5 bases from V and 2 bases from J, with 15 bases between. Germline values: CDR1 MDHEN, CDR2 SYDVKM. CDR3 size: 15 residues. As DNA, the CDR3 is TGTGCCAGCAGTCCCCCCCGGCCGGGGAACTATGGCTACACCTTC. Encoded protein: CASSPPRPGNYGYTF.

The V gene is TRBV19, the J gene TRBJ2-7; 9 nucleotides align to TRBD2. The CDR3 consists of 16 residues. Germline CDR1 reads LNHDA; CDR2 reads SQIVND (reference sequence). With V trimmed by 3 bases and J by 5 bases, 11 bases remained unmatched. The DNA of the CDR3 is TGTGCCAGTAGTATCGTTGGCGGGAGGGCCCGGAACGAGCAGTACTTC. Encoded protein: CASSIVGGRARNEQYF.